This is a list of T cell receptor beta chains from one sample in a study of shared clonotypes between healthy human individuals. Repertoires were generated with immunoSEQ multiplex PCR, while TCRdb's copy carries only in-frame clones and drops some. The table records 2,500,000 or so clones, about nine tenths of them present only once. The sample was naive CD4+ T cells from PBMCs. These receptors came from a man aged 18 to 30 in good health. Some clones in this sample may be carry-over from other donors' samples. Both conserved end residues are part of each CDR3. D genes are given only for firm matches. The size of a clone is reported for some rows only, either as once, few or many, or as a class for expanded clones.

-	once	TRBV30	TRBJ2-5	TGTGCCTGGAGTCTCATCCCATCCCAAGAGACCCAGTACTTC	CAWSLIPSQETQYF
-	-	TRBV2	TRBJ2-7	TGTGCCAGCCGGACCGAGAGTTACGAGCAGTACTTC	CASRTESYEQYF
-	-	TRBV19	TRBJ2-1	TGTGCCAGTAGTGCCCCCGGAGGGAGCTCCTACAATGAGCAGTTCTTC	CASSAPGGSSYNEQFF
-	once	TRBV4-1	TRBJ1-1	TGCGCCAGCAGCCAAGATTCAACAGTGTATGGAACTGAAGCTTTCTTT	CASSQDSTVYGTEAFF
TRBD2	-	TRBV7-3	TRBJ2-7	TGTGCCAGCAGTCCCGAGGGGACTAGCGGAGCTTACGAGCAGTACTTC	CASSPEGTSGAYEQYF
-	-	TRBV7-9	TRBJ2-5	TGTGCCAGCAGCTGGTGGGGGACGGGGGAGACCCAGTACTTC	CASSWWGTGETQYF
TRBD2	-	TRBV5-1	TRBJ2-7	TGCGCCAGCAGCTTGGACTGGAGGCTAGCGGGAGCCTACGAGCAGTACTTC	CASSLDWRLAGAYEQYF
-	-	TRBV7-7	TRBJ2-2	TGTGCCAGCAGCGTCGGCCACAACACCGGGGAGCTGTTTTTT	CASSVGHNTGELFF
-	-	TRBV14	TRBJ1-2	TGTGCCAGCAGCCGACTCGAATTTAACTATGGCTACACCTTC	CASSRLEFNYGYTF
-	-	TRBV7-2	TRBJ2-5	TGTGCCAGCAGCTTCACAGGTGCGGAGACCCAGTACTTC	CASSFTGAETQYF
-	-	TRBV6-1	TRBJ1-3	TGTGCCAGCAGTGGGACAGTTTACTCTGGAAACACCATATATTTT	CASSGTVYSGNTIYF
TRBD1	-	TRBV6-1	TRBJ1-5	TGTGCCAGCAGTGAATGGAGGGGGCAGAGCAATCAGCCCCAGCATTTT	CASSEWRGQSNQPQHF
-	-	TRBV7-8	TRBJ2-4	TGTGCCAGCAGCCAAGGGGAACAGCTATTAGCCAAAAACATTCAGTACTTC	CASSQGEQLLAKNIQYF
TRBD2	-	TRBV5-1	TRBJ2-7	TGCGCCAGCAACGGACTAGCGGGAGGCTACGAGCAGTACTTC	CASNGLAGGYEQYF
-	-	TRBV7-9	TRBJ2-7	TGTGCCAGCAGCTGGGGGGCTGGGGGCTTTAGGTACGAGCAGTACTTC	CASSWGAGGFRYEQYF
TRBD2	-	TRBV28	TRBJ2-1	TGTGCCAGCAGTTTAGCGGGGAGGGCGGGGGGCTACAATGAGCAGTTCTTC	CASSLAGRAGGYNEQFF
-	-	TRBV28	TRBJ1-2	TGTGCCAGCAGTTTACGATTTCGGGGGGACTATGGCTACACCTTC	CASSLRFRGDYGYTF
-	-	TRBV6-6	TRBJ2-7	TGTGCCAGCAGTCGAGGGGATCCGAGCTCCTACGAGCAGTACTTC	CASSRGDPSSYEQYF
-	-	TRBV11-3	TRBJ2-7	TGTGCCAGCAGCTTAGAGGGCGGCACCTACGAGCAGTACTTC	CASSLEGGTYEQYF
-	-	TRBV2	TRBJ2-3	TGTGCCAGCAGTTCAAGGGGCACAGATACGCAGTATTTT	CASSSRGTDTQYF
-	once	TRBV9	TRBJ1-5	TGTGCCAGCAGCGTATCACCGAATAGCAATCAGCCCCAGCATTTT	CASSVSPNSNQPQHF
TRBD1	-	TRBV6-1	TRBJ1-2	TGTGCCAGCAACCCTGGGGGGACAGGGATCGGCGGCTACACCTTC	CASNPGGTGIGGYTF